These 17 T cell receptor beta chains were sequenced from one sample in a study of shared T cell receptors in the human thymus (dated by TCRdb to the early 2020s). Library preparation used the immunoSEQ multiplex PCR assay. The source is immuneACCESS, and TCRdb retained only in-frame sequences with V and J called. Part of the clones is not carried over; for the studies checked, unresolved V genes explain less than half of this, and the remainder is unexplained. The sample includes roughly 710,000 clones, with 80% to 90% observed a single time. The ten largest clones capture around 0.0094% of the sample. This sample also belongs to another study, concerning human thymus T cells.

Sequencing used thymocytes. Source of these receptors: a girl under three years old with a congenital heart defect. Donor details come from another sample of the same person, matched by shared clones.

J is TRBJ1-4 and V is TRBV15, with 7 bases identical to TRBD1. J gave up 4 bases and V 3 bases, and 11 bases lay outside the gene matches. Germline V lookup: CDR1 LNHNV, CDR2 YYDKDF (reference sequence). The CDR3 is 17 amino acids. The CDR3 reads CATSRAPSGTVNEKLFF. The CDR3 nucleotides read TGTGCCACCAGCAGGGCCCCCTCCGGGACAGTTAATGAAAAACTGTTTTTT.

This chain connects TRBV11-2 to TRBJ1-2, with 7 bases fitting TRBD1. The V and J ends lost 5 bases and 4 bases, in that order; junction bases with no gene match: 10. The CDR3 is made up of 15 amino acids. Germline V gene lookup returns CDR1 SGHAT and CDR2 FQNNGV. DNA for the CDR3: TGTGCCAGCAGCCCGAATGGACAGGACCGCTATGGCTACACCTTC. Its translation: CASSPNGQDRYGYTF.

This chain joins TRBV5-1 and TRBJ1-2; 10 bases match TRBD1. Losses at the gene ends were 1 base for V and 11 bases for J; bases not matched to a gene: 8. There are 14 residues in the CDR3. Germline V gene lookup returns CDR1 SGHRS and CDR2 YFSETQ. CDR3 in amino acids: CASSLNWTGGSYTF. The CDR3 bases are TGCGCCAGCAGCTTGAACTGGACAGGGGGTTCGTACACCTTC.

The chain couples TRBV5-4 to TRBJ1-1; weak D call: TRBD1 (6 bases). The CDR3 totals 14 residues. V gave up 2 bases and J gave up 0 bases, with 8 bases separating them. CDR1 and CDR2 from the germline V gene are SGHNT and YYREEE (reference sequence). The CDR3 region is CASSFGQLNTEAFF. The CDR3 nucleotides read TGTGCCAGCAGCTTCGGACAGCTGAACACTGAAGCTTTCTTT. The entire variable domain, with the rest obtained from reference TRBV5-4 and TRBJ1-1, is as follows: ETGVTQSPTHLIKTRGQQVTLRCSSQSGHNTVSWYQQALGQGPQFIFQYYREEENGRGNFPPRFSGLQFPNYSSELNVNALELDDSALYLCASSFGQLNTEAFFGQGTRLTVV.

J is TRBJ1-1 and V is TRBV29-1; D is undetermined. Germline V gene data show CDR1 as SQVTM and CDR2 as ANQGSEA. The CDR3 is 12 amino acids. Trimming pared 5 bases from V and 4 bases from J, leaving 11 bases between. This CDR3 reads CSVSSEATEAFF. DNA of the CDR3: TGCAGCGTTTCGAGTGAGGCCACTGAAGCTTTCTTT.

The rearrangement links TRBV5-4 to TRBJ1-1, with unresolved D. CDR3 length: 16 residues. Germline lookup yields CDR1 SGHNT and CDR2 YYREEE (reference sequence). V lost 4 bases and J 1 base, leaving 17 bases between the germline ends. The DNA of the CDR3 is TGTGCCAGCAGCAAGATTGGGGAGACATCGAACACTGAAGCTTTCTTT. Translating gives CASSKIGETSNTEAFF.

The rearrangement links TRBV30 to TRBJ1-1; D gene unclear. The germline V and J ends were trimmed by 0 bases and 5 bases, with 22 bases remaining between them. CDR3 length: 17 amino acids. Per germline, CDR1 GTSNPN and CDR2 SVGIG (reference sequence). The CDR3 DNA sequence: TGTGCCTGGAGTGTACGGATTTTAGGAGGGAGCGAAACTGAAGCTTTCTTT. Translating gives CAWSVRILGGSETEAFF.

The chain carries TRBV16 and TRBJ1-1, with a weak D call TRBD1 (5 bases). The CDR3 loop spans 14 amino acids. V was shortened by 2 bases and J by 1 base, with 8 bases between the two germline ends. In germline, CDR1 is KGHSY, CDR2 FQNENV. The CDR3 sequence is CASSQQGGNTEAFF. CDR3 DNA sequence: TGTGCCAGCAGCCAACAGGGAGGGAACACTGAAGCTTTCTTT.

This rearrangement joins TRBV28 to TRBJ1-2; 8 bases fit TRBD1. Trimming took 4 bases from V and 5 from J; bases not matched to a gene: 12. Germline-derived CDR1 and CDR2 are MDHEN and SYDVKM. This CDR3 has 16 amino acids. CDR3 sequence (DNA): TGTGCCAGCAGTTCGCGGGAAAGGACAGGGCGGTATGGCTACACCTTC. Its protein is CASSSRERTGRYGYTF.

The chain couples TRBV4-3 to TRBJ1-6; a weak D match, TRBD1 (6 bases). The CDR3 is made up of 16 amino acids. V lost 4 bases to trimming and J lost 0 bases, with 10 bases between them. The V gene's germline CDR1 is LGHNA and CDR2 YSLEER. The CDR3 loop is CASSRQTGSYNSPLHF. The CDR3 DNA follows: TGCGCCAGCAGCCGGCAGACAGGCTCCTATAATTCACCCCTCCACTTT.

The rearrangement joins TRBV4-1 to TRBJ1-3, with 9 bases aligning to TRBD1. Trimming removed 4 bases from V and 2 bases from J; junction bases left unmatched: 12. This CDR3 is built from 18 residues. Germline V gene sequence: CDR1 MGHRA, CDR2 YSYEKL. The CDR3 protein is CASSLSRDRDPTGNTIYF. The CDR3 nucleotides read TGCGCCAGCAGCCTCTCCCGGGACAGGGATCCCACTGGAAACACCATATATTTT.

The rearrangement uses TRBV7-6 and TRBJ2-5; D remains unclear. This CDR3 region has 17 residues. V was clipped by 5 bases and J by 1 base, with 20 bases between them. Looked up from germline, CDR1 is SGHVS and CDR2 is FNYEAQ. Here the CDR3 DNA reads TGTGCCAGCAGCCGACTCCCTGAGGAGCCTCTCCAAGAGACCCAGTACTTC. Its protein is CASSRLPEEPLQETQYF. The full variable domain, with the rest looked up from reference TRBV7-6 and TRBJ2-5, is GAGVSQSPRYKVTKRGQDVALRCDPISGHVSLYWYRQALGQGPEFLTYFNYEAQQDKSGLPNDRFSAERPEGSISTLTIQRTEQRDSAMYRCASSRLPEEPLQETQYFGPGTRLLVL.

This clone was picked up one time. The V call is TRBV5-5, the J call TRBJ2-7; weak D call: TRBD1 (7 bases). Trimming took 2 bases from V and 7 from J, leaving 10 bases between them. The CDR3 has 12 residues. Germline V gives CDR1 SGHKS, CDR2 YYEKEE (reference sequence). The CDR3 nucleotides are TGTGCCAGCAGCTTCGCAGGGGGGGAGCAGTACTTC. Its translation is CASSFAGGEQYF.

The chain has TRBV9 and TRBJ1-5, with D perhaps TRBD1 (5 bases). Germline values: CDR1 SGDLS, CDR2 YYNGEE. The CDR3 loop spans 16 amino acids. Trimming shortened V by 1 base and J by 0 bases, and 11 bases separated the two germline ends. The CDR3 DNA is TGTGCCAGCAGCGTAACAGGCCTCAATAGCAATCAGCCCCAGCATTTT. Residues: CASSVTGLNSNQPQHF.

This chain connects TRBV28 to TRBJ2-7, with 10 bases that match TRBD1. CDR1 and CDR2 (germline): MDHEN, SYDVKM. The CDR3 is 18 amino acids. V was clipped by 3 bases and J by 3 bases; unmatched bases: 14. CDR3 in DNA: TGTGCCAGCAGTTTCTCACACCTCGACAGGGGGCAAGGCTACGAGCAGTACTTC. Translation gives CASSFSHLDRGQGYEQYF. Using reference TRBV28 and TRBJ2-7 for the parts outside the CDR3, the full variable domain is DVKVTQSSRYLVKRTGEKVFLECVQDMDHENMFWYRQDPGLGLRLIYFSYDVKMKEKGDIPEGYSVSREKKERFSLILESASTNQTSMYLCASSFSHLDRGQGYEQYFGPGTRLTVT.

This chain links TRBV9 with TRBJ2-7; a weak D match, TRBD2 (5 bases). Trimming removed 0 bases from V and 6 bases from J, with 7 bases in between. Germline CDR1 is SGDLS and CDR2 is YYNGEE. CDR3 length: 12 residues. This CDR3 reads CASSVERGEQYF. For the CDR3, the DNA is TGTGCCAGCAGCGTAGAACGGGGCGAGCAGTACTTC. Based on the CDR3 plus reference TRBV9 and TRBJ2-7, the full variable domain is DSGVTQTPKHLITATGQRVTLRCSPRSGDLSVYWYQQSLDQGLQFLIQYYNGEERAKGNILERFSAQQFPDLHSELNLSSLELGDSALYFCASSVERGEQYFGPGTRLTVT.

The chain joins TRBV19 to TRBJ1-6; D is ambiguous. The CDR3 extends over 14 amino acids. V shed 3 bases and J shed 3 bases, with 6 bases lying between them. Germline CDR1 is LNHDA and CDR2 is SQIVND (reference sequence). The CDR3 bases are TGTGCCAGTAGTATTGACATCTATAATTCACCCCTCCACTTT. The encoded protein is CASSIDIYNSPLHF.